The 20 T cell receptor beta chains in this list originate from one sample, sequenced in a study of Graves' ophthalmopathy and Graves' hyperthyroidism. Using RNA transcripts, the TCR beta CDR3 regions were amplified. RT-PCR with HTBI primers came first, then second-round multiplex PCR. In TCRdb, the multiplex PCR reads were re-called with MiXCR into one record per CDR3 protein. The sample lists about 500,000 distinct CDR3 sequences, approximately 15% seen once, with about 9.4% in the top ten. Sequencing was carried out using blood. Receptors were obtained from a young woman with Graves' ophthalmopathy.

The sample holds many counts of this clonotype. The chain links TRBV4-1 to TRBJ2-7; 10 bases align to TRBD2. Germline CDR1 and CDR2: MGHRA and YSYEKL. Losses at the gene ends were 4 bases for V and 3 bases for J; bases not matched to a gene: 9. The CDR3 has 16 amino acids. The CDR3 DNA follows: TGCGCCAGCAGCCTTTCGAGCGGGGGGGGACGCTACGAGCAGTACTTC. Its protein is CASSLSSGGGRYEQYF.

This clonotype was counted once. The chain carries TRBV10-1 and TRBJ2-2; a weak D match, TRBD1 (5 bases). Trimming cost V 0 bases and J 1 base, with 9 bases left between them. The germline gives CDR1 WNHNN, CDR2 SYGVQD (reference sequence). The CDR3 length is 16 residues. As DNA, the CDR3 is TGCGCCAGCAGTGAGTCAATGACAGTGAACACCGGGGAGCTGTTTTTT. Amino acid sequence: CASSESMTVNTGELFF.

This clonotype was found many times. CDR3 coding DNA: TGCAGTGCTAGAACCGGGACCCCGGAGGACGAGACCCAGTACTTC. This encodes CSARTGTPEDETQYF. The genes are TRBV20-1 and TRBJ2-5; D possibly uses TRBD1 or TRBD2 (5 bases each). This CDR3 spans 15 amino acids. Germline V CDR1 and CDR2: DFQATT, SNEGSKA (reference sequence). V lost 2 bases, J lost 5 bases, and 18 bases lay in between.

This rearrangement joins TRBV7-9 to TRBJ1-2; D remains unclear. The V and J ends lost 1 base and 6 bases respectively, with 15 bases between them. Germline V gene sequence: CDR1 SEHNR, CDR2 FQNEAQ (reference sequence). The CDR3 extends over 15 amino acids. CDR3 sequence (DNA): TGTGCCAGCAGCTTAGACGACTTCGCGTGGGATGGCTACACCTTC. Protein sequence: CASSLDDFAWDGYTF. Combining the CDR3 with reference TRBV7-9 and TRBJ1-2 gives the whole variable domain DTGVSQNPRHKITKRGQNVTFRCDPISEHNRLYWYRQTLGQGPEFLTYFQNEAQLEKSRLLSDRFSAERPKGSFSTLEIQRTEQGDSAMYLCASSLDDFAWDGYTFGSGTRLTVV.

The sample holds a few counts of this clonotype. The chain is built from TRBV7-2 and TRBJ2-2; 11 bases agree with TRBD2. V was clipped by 7 bases and J by 8 bases; unmatched bases: 9. The CDR3 extends over 15 amino acids. The germline V gene has CDR1 SGHTA and CDR2 FQGNSA. The CDR3 bases are TGTGCCAGCACAATTAGCGGGGGGGTCTGGGGGGAGCTGTTTTTT. Encoded protein: CASTISGGVWGELFF.

The rearrangement joins TRBV6-1 to TRBJ2-5, with 10 bases matching TRBD1. The length of the CDR3 is 14 residues. Germline CDR1 is MNHNS and CDR2 is SASEGT. With V trimmed by 10 bases and J by 1 base, 6 bases remained unmatched. DNA of the CDR3: TGTGCCATTACGACAGGGGGCCTCCAAGAGACCCAGTACTTC. It is translated as CAITTGGLQETQYF.

In this sample, this clonotype turned up many times. The genes are TRBV28 and TRBJ2-2; TRBD1 aligns across 8 bases. The junction had 12 bases not matched to a gene; V was cut back by 5 bases and J by 4 bases. Germline V gene data show CDR1 as MDHEN and CDR2 as SYDVKM. CDR3 size: 17 residues. CDR3 sequence (DNA): TGTGCCAGCAGTCCAGTTCTGGGACAGGACATCACCGGGGAGCTGTTTTTT. Encoded protein: CASSPVLGQDITGELFF.

This clonotype was seen repeatedly, ten times or more. This sequence joins TRBV29-1 and TRBJ1-1; D is unresolved. Trimming shortened V by 1 base and J by 2 bases, and 5 bases separated the two germline ends. Germline V gene data show CDR1 as SQVTM and CDR2 as ANQGSEA. This CDR3 is built from 12 residues. CDR3 protein: CSVEAVNTEAFF. CDR3 nucleotide sequence: TGCAGCGTTGAAGCGGTTAACACTGAAGCTTTCTTT.

The V call is TRBV3-1, the J call TRBJ1-1; TRBD1 matches at 8 bases. Per germline, CDR1 LGHDT and CDR2 YNNKEL (reference sequence). After removal of 3 bases from V and 1 base from J, the junction contained 4 bases not matched to a gene. This CDR3 is 15 amino acids long. The CDR3 bases are TGTGCCAGCAGCCAGGAGACAGGGGCGAACACTGAAGCTTTCTTT. Protein product: CASSQETGANTEAFF.

In its sample, this clonotype was seen many times. This sequence may be a read error, since a much larger clone differs from it by one base. This chain connects TRBV6-1 to TRBJ1-2; unclear D gene. Germline values: CDR1 MNHNS, CDR2 SASEGT. The CDR3 contains 14 residues. The CDR3 DNA sequence: TGTGCCAGCGGTGAAGAGTGGGAAGGCGATGGCTACACCTTC. It encodes CASGEEWEGDGYTF.

This clonotype was seen ten or more times. This chain connects TRBV30 to TRBJ1-3; D unresolved. V was shortened by 0 bases and J by 3 bases, with 3 bases between the two germline ends. This CDR3 has 12 amino acids. CDR1 is GTSNPN, CDR2 SVGIG, per germline (reference sequence). The CDR3 spells CAWSVDGNTIYF. Here the CDR3 DNA reads TGTGCCTGGAGTGTAGATGGAAACACCATATATTTT.

This clonotype was found a few times. The rearrangement links TRBV5-1 to TRBJ2-7; 15 bases line up with TRBD2. The CDR3 has 16 amino acids. Germline V gives CDR1 SGHRS, CDR2 YFSETQ. The V and J ends lost 4 bases and 5 bases, in that order; junction bases with no gene match: 7. CDR3 bases: TGCGCCAGCAGCCCTGGGACTAGCGGGAGGCTCCACGAGCAGTACTTC. Protein sequence: CASSPGTSGRLHEQYF.

This clonotype was observed many times. The chain links TRBV2 to TRBJ2-7; D ambiguous. V lost 4 bases, J lost 4 bases, and 11 bases lay in between. There are 13 residues in the CDR3. Germline CDR1 reads SNHLY; CDR2 reads FYNNEI. CDR3 DNA: TGTGCCAGCAGTGGCGGTATAGGTTACGAGCAGTACTTC. Its translation is CASSGGIGYEQYF.

This clonotype showed up many times. The CDR3 region is CSARPPTTTSGDEQYF. In DNA, the CDR3 is TGCAGTGCTAGGCCCCCAACCACGACTAGCGGGGACGAGCAGTACTTC. The chain recombines TRBV20-1 with TRBJ2-7; TRBD2 agrees at 11 bases. The CDR3 spans 16 residues. The germline V gene has CDR1 DFQATT and CDR2 SNEGSKA (reference sequence). J lost 5 bases, V lost 3 bases, and 12 bases had no gene match.

The sample holds a few counts of this clonotype. The chain carries TRBV27 and TRBJ2-6; D gene ambiguous. The CDR3 has 15 amino acids. CDR1 is MNHEY and CDR2 is SMNVEV in the germline V gene (reference sequence). The V and J ends lost 4 bases and 0 bases respectively, with 7 bases between them. The CDR3, as DNA: TGTGCCAGCAGTTCACGGCTCTCTGGGGCCAACGTCCTGACTTTC. Its translation: CASSSRLSGANVLTF.

In this sample, this clonotype turned up many times. The V gene is TRBV6-5, the J gene TRBJ1-1; no definite D call. The germline V gene has CDR1 MNHEY and CDR2 SVGAGI. Trimming left V 2 bases short and J 10 bases short, with 8 bases between. This CDR3 contains 11 residues. The CDR3 loop reads CASSYPGVAFF. Here the CDR3 DNA reads TGTGCCAGCAGTTACCCCGGAGTAGCTTTCTTT.

The table lists this clonotype with many counts. The V and J genes are TRBV30 and TRBJ2-7; D is unclear. Germline CDR1 GTSNPN, CDR2 SVGIG (reference sequence). The CDR3 sequence is 12 residues long. Trimming took 5 bases from V and 0 from J, leaving 8 bases between them. The CDR3 reads CAWGSTSYEQYF. CDR3 sequence (DNA): TGTGCCTGGGGCAGTACCTCCTACGAGCAGTACTTC.

This clonotype was seen only a few times. V is TRBV18 and J is TRBJ1-5, with 7 bases identical to TRBD1. V lost 5 bases, J lost 4 bases, and 5 bases stayed unmatched. Germline values: CDR1 KGHSH, CDR2 LQKENI. The CDR3 runs 14 residues. DNA for the CDR3: TGTGCCAGCTCATCCCGGGACAGAAATCAGCCCCAGCATTTT. It encodes CASSSRDRNQPQHF.

This clonotype was counted at least ten times. The chain recombines TRBV27 with TRBJ1-1, with a weak D call TRBD1 (6 bases). V shed 2 bases and J shed 9 bases, with 10 bases lying between them. This CDR3 spans 12 amino acids. The germline CDR1 and CDR2 sequences are MNHEY and SMNVEV (reference sequence). The CDR3 sequence: CASSLRGGQAFF. CDR3 DNA sequence: TGTGCCAGCAGTTTAAGGGGGGGCCAAGCTTTCTTT.

This clonotype came up many times. The chain joins TRBV11-3 to TRBJ1-6, with D perhaps TRBD1 (6 bases). This CDR3 is 16 amino acids long. Between the trimmed V and J ends, which lost 5 bases and 9 bases, there was a span of 20 bases. CDR1 SGHNT and CDR2 YENEEA come from the germline V gene. CDR3 bases: TGTGCCAGCAGCCAATATGAGACAGGATCGGGTTCACCCCTCCACTTT. It translates to CASSQYETGSGSPLHF. Together with reference TRBV11-3 and TRBJ1-6, the CDR3 gives the full variable domain: EAGVVQSPRYKIIEKKQPVAFWCNPISGHNTLYWYLQNLGQGPELLIRYENEEAVDDSQLPKDRFSAERLKGVDSTLKIQPAELGDSAVYLCASSQYETGSGSPLHFGNGTRLTVT.